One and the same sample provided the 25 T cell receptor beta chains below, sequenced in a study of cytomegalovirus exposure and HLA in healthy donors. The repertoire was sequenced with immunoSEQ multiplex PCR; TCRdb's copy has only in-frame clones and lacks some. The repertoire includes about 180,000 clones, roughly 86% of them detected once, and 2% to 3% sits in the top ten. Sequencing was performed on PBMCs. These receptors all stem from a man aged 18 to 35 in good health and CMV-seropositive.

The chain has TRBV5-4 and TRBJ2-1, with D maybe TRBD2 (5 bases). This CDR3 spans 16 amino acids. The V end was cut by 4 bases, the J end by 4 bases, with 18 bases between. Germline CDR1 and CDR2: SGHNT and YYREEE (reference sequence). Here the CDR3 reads CASSREVGITYNEQFF. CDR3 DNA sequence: TGTGCCAGCAGCCGGGAAGTCGGTATCACATACAATGAGCAGTTCTTC.

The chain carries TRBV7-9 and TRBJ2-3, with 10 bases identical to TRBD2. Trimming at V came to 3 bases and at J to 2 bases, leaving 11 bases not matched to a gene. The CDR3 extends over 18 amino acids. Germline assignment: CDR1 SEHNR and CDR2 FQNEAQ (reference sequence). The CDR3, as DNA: TGTGCCAGCAGCTTGGGGATAGGGCTAGCGGGAGTCACAGATACGCAGTATTTT. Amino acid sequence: CASSLGIGLAGVTDTQYF.

The CDR3 region is CASSLARTGGREQYF. Written as DNA, the CDR3 is TGTGCCAGCAGCTTAGCGAGGACAGGGGGAAGAGAGCAGTACTTC. The chain links TRBV7-8 to TRBJ2-7; TRBD1 matches 10 bases. The V gene's germline CDR1 is SGHVS and CDR2 FQNEAQ. The CDR3 spans 15 residues. V gave up 0 bases and J gave up 7 bases; unmatched junction bases: 6.

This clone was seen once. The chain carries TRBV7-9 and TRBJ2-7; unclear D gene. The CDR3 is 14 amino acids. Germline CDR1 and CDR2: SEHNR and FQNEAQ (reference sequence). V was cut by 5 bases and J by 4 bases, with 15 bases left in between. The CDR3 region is CASSPSVLLYEQYF. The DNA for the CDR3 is TGTGCCAGCAGCCCGAGCGTCCTTTTATACGAGCAGTACTTC.

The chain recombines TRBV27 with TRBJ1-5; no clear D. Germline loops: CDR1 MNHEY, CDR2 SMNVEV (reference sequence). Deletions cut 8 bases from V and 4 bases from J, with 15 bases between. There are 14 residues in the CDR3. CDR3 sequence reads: CASRQGVYNQPQHF. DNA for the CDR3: TGTGCCAGCCGCCAAGGAGTATATAATCAGCCCCAGCATTTT.

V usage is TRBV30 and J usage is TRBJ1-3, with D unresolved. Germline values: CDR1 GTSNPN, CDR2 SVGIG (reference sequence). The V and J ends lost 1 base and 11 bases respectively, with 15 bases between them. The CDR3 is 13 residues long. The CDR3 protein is CAWSASWQIAIYF. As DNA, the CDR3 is TGTGCCTGGAGTGCGTCTTGGCAAATTGCCATATATTTT.

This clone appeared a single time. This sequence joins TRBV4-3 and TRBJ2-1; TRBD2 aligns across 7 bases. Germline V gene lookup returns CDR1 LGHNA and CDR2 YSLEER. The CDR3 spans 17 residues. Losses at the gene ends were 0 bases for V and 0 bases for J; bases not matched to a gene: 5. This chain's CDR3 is CASSQDKWTSSYNEQFF. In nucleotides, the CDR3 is TGCGCCAGCAGCCAAGATAAGTGGACTAGCTCCTACAATGAGCAGTTCTTC.

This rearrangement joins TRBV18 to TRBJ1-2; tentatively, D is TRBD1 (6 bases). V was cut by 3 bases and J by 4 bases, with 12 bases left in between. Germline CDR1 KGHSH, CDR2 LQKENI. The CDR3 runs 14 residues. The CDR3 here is CASSPDRTSYGYTF. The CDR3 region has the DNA TGTGCCAGCTCACCCGACAGGACTTCCTATGGCTACACCTTC.

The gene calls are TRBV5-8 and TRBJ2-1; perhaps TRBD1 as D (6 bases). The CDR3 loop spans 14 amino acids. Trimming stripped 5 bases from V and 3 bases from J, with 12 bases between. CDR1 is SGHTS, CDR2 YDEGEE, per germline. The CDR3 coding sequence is TGTGCCAGCAGTCGACAGGATAACTACAATGAGCAGTTCTTC. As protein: CASSRQDNYNEQFF.

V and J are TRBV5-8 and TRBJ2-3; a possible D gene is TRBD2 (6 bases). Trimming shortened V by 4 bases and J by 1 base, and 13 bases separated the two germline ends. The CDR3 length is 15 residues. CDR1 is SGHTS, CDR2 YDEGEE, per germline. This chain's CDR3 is CASSPGESGTDTQYF. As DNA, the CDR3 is TGTGCCAGCAGCCCGGGGGAGTCCGGCACAGATACGCAGTATTTT.

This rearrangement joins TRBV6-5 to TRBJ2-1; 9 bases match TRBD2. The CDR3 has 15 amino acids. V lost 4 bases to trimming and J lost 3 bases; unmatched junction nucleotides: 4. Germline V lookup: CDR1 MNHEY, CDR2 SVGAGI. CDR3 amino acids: CASSLTSGFYNEQFF. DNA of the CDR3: TGTGCCAGCAGTTTGACTAGCGGCTTCTACAATGAGCAGTTCTTC.

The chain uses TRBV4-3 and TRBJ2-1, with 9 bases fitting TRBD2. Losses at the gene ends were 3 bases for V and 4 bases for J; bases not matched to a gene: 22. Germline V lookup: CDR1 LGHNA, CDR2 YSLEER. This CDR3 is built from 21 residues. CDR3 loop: CASSHDLRQRSSGREYNEQFF. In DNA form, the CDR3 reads TGCGCCAGCAGCCATGATTTGAGACAACGAAGTAGCGGGAGAGAATACAATGAGCAGTTCTTC.

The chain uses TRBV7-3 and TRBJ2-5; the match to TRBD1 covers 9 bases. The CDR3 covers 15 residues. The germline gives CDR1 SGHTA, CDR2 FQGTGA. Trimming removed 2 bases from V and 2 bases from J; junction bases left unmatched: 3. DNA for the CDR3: TGTGCCAGCAGCTTAGCCGGGACAGGGCAAGAGACCCAGTACTTC. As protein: CASSLAGTGQETQYF.

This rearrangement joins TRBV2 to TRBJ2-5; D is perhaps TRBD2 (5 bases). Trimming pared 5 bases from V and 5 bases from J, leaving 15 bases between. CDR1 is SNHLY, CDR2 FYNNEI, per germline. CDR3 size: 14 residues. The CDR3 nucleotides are TGTGCCAGCAGTTGGACTCGAATAGGGGAGACCCAGTACTTC. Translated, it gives CASSWTRIGETQYF.

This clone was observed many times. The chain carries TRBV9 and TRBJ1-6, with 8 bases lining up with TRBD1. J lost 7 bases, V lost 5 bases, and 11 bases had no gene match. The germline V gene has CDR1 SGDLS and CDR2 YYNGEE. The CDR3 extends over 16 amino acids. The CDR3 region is CASSVRDRSQNSPLHF. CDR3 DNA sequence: TGTGCCAGCAGTGTCCGGGACAGGAGCCAGAATTCACCCCTCCACTTT. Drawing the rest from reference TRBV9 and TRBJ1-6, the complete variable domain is DSGVTQTPKHLITATGQRVTLRCSPRSGDLSVYWYQQSLDQGLQFLIQYYNGEERAKGNILERFSAQQFPDLHSELNLSSLELGDSALYFCASSVRDRSQNSPLHFGNGTRLTVT.

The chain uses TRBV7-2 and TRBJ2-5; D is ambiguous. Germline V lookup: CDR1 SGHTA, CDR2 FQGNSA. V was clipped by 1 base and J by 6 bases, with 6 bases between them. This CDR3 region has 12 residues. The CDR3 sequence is CASSLVGQTQYF. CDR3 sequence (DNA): TGTGCCAGCAGCTTAGTTGGGCAGACCCAGTACTTC.

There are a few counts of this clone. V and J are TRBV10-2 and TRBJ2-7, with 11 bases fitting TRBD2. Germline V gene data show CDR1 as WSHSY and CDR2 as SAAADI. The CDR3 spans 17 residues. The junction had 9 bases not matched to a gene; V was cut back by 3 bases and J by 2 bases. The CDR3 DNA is TGCGCCAGCAGTGACCCAATCGGGACTAGCGGTACCTACGAGCAGTACTTC. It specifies CASSDPIGTSGTYEQYF.

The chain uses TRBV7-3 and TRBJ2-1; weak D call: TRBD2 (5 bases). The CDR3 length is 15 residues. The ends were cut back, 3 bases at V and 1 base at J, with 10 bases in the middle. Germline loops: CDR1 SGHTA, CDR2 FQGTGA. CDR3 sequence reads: CASSFQRRSYNEQFF. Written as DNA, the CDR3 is TGTGCCAGCAGCTTCCAAAGGAGGTCCTACAATGAGCAGTTCTTC.

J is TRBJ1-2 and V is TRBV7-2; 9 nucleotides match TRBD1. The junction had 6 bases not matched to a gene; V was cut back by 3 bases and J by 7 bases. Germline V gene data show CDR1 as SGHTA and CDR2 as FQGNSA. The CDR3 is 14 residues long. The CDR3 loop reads CASSFYWGQGGYTF. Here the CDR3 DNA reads TGTGCCAGCAGCTTTTATTGGGGACAGGGTGGCTACACCTTC.

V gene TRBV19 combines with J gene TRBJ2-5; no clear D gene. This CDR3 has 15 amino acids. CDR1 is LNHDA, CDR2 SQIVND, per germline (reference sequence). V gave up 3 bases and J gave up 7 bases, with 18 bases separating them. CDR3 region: CASSIVYEVTGTQYF. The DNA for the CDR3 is TGTGCCAGTAGTATTGTGTATGAGGTGACTGGGACCCAGTACTTC. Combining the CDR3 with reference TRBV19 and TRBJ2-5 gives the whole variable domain DGGITQSPKYLFRKEGQNVTLSCEQNLNHDAMYWYRQDPGQGLRLIYYSQIVNDFQKGDIAEGYSVSREKKESFPLTVTSAQKNPTAFYLCASSIVYEVTGTQYFGPGTRLLVL.

CDR3 sequence (DNA): TGTGCCAGCAGCTTACCCCGGACAGGGACGAACACTGAAGCTTTCTTT. The encoded protein is CASSLPRTGTNTEAFF. This chain links TRBV7-9 with TRBJ1-1; 8 bases agree with TRBD1. The trim removed 2 bases at V and 1 base at J, leaving 6 bases unmatched. CDR1 SEHNR and CDR2 FQNEAQ come from the germline V gene (reference sequence). The CDR3 spans 16 residues.

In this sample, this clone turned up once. The chain's CDR3 is CASSPRQGYNEQFF. DNA of the CDR3: TGTGCCAGCAGTCCCCGACAGGGTTACAATGAGCAGTTCTTC. The chain employs TRBV6-6 and TRBJ2-1; the match to TRBD1 covers 7 bases. The V gene's germline CDR1 is MNHNY and CDR2 SVGAGI (reference sequence). This CDR3 comprises 14 residues. V was clipped by 5 bases and J by 4 bases; unmatched bases: 5.

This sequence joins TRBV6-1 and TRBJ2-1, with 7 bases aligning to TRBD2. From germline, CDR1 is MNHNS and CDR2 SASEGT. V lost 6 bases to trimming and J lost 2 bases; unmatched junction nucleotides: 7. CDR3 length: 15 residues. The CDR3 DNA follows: TGTGCCAGCAGCTTTCCGGGGGGTACCTACAATGAGCAGTTCTTC. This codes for CASSFPGGTYNEQFF.

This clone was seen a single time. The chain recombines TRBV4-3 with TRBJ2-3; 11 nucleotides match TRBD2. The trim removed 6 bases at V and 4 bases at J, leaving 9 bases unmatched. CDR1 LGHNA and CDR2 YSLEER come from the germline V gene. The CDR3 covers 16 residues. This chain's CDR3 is CASSSTLAGGSDTQYF. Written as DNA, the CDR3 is TGCGCCAGCAGTAGTACTCTAGCGGGGGGTTCAGATACGCAGTATTTT.

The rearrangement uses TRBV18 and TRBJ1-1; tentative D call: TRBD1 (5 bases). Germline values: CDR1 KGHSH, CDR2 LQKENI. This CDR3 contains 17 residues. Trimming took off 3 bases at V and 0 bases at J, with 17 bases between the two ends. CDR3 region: CASSPSRRVAMNTEAFF. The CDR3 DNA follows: TGTGCCAGCTCACCCTCGCGCAGGGTCGCCATGAACACTGAAGCTTTCTTT.